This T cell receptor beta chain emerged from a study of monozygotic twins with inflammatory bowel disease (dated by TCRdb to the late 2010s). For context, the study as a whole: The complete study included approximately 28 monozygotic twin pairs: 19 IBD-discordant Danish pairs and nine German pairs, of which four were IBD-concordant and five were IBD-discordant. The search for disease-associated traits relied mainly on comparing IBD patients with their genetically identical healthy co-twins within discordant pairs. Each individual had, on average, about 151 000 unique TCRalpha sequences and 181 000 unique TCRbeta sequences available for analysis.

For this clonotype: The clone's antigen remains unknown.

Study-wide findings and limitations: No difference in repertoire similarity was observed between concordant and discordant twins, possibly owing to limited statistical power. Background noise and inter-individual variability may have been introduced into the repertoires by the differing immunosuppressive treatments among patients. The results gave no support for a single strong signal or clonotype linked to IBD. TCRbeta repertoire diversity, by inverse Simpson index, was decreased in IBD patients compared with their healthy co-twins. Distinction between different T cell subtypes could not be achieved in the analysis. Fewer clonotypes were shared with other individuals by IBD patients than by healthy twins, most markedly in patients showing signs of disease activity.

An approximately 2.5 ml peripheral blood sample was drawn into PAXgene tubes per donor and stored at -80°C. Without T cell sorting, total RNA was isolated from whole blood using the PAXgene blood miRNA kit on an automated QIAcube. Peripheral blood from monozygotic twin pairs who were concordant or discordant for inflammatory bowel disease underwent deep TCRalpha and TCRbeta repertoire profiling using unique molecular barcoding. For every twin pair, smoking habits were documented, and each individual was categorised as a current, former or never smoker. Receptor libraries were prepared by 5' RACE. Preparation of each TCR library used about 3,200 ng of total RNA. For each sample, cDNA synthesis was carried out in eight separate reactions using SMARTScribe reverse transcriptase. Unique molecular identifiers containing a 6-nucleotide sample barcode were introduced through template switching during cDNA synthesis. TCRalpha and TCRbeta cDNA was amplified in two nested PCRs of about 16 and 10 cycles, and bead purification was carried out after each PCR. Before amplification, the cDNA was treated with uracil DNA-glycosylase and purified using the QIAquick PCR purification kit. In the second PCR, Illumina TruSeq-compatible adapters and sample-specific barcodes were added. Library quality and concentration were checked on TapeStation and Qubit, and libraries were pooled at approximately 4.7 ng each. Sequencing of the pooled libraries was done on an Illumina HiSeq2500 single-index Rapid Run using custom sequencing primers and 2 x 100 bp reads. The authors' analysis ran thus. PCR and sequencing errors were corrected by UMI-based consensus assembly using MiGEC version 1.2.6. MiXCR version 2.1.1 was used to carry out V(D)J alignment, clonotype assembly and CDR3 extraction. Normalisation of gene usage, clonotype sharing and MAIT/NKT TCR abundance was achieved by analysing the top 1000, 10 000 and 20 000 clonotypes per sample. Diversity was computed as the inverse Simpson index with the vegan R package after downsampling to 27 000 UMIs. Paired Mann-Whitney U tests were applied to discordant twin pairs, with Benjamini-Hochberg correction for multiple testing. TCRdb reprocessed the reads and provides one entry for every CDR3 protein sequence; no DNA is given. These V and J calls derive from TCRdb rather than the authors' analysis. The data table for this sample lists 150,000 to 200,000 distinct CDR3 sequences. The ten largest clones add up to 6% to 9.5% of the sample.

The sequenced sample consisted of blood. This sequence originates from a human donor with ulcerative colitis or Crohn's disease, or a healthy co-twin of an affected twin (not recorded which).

The CDR3 reads as follows: CASSLAKSWTSSYNEQFF. The chain is assembled from TRBV7-2 and TRBJ2-1; TCRdb outputs TRBD1, but without DNA this stays unchecked. The CDR3 runs 18 amino acids, cysteine and phenylalanine included. No DNA accompanies this entry. The germline V gene yields SGHTA for CDR1 and FQGNSA for CDR2.